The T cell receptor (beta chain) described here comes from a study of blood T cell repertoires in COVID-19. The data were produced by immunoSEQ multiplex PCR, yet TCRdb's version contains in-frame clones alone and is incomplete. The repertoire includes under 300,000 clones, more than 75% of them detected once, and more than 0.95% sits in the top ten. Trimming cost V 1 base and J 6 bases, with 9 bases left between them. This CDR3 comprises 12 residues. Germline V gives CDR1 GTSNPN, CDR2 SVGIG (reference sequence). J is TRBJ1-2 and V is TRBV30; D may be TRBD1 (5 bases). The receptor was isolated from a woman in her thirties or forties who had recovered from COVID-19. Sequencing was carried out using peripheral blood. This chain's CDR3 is CAWSGGGDGYTF. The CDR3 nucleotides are TGTGCCTGGAGTGGCGGGGGGGATGGCTACACCTTC.